A selection of T cell receptor beta chains follows, all from one sample in a study of T cell repertoires in cytomegalovirus infection. A single record per CDR3 protein comes from TCRdb applying MiXCR to the reads. The repertoire holds approximately 750,000 distinct CDR3 sequences, with less than 40% as singletons. Source material: PBMCs. The source is a human donor in good health (CMV status not recorded). Some clones in this sample may be carry-over from other donors' samples. Both conserved end residues are part of each CDR3.

V gene	J gene	CDR3 protein
TRBV7-3	TRBJ1-1	CASSPMEGTEAFF
TRBV6-8	TRBJ2-2	CASSYLGRTGELFF
TRBV5-1	TRBJ2-1	CASSFPSNEQFF
TRBV9	TRBJ2-1	CASSVGQGSNEQFF
TRBV6-1	TRBJ1-1	CASSEALAQPEAYF
TRBV28	TRBJ2-2	CASSLTSTNTGELFF
TRBV2	TRBJ2-5	CASRGGWETQYF
TRBV12-3/TRBV12-4	TRBJ2-7	CASSLSGTGRGYEQYF
TRBV7-9	TRBJ1-1	CASSSPIGRLNTEAFF
TRBV29-1	TRBJ1-1	CSVGRGTEAFF
TRBV20-1	TRBJ1-5	CSTRTASNQPQHF
TRBV5-5	TRBJ2-3	CASDGGRFTDTQYF
TRBV28	TRBJ2-3	CASSLSRDTDTQYF
TRBV28	TRBJ2-3	CASSRPGTSFADTQYF
TRBV6-1	TRBJ2-7	CASSYIGGEPYF
TRBV19	TRBJ1-2	CASSATRMDGYTF
TRBV5-1	TRBJ2-3	CASSIRDRIDSTDTQYF
TRBV20-1	TRBJ1-4	CSARRGDVDEKLFF
TRBV27	TRBJ1-4	CASRWLGPGEKLFF
TRBV6-5	TRBJ2-7	CASSYRPGLAGGWNYEQYF
TRBV7-8	TRBJ2-3	CASSLYGQGPDTQYF
TRBV5-6	TRBJ2-7	CASSLGHFYEQYF
TRBV20-1	TRBJ1-5	CSALKFSNQPQHF
TRBV7-2	TRBJ2-3	CASSAGAGTSTDTQYF
TRBV20-1	TRBJ2-4	CSAQSTVLAKNIQYF
TRBV12-3/TRBV12-4	TRBJ1-2	CASSHHGGNGYTF
TRBV28	TRBJ1-2	CASRPLGVTDYGYTF
TRBV7-6	TRBJ2-1	CASSLWRNYNEQFF
TRBV5-6	TRBJ2-5	CASRPIPGLVWETQYF
TRBV19	TRBJ2-1	CASSRGSLGGRNEQFF
TRBV6-5	TRBJ2-7	CASSPDSTPYEQYF
TRBV10-2	TRBJ2-7	CASSENRAYEQYF
TRBV12-3/TRBV12-4	TRBJ1-5	CASSRQGASQHF
TRBV24-1	TRBJ2-2	CATSHPLAGGPSGELFF
TRBV19	TRBJ2-1	CASRAGANEQFF
TRBV27	TRBJ2-5	CASSLIASGGAGVQTQYF
TRBV7-2	TRBJ1-3	CASSAYRGRGNTIYF
TRBV6-8	TRBJ1-1	CATKGVEGGEAFF
TRBV28	TRBJ2-2	CASTTFLRGGELFF
TRBV7-8	TRBJ2-2	CASSFAGPRDTGELFF
TRBV12-3/TRBV12-4	TRBJ1-4	CASSLPHGHVMATNEKLFF
TRBV19	TRBJ2-5	CASSTSVGRPGETQYF
TRBV7-9	TRBJ1-1	CASSPTRGEDTEAFF
TRBV11-3	TRBJ2-1	CASSHGQGAFGPYNEQFF
TRBV6-2/TRBV6-3	TRBJ2-2	CASSSRDRGKRELFF
TRBV7-9	TRBJ2-7	CASSSSASVYEQYF
TRBV7-2	TRBJ2-5	CASSLVAGGPQETQYF
TRBV5-6	TRBJ1-4	CASSLTGTGARTTNEKLFF
TRBV4-1	TRBJ2-5	CASSPQRGTFEETQYF
TRBV20-1	TRBJ1-2	CSASFAGQAYGYTF
TRBV28	TRBJ2-5	CASSLPLTGGAETQYF
TRBV7-2	TRBJ2-1	CASSSLGGGKIRPNEQFF
TRBV3-1	TRBJ2-2	CASSPTGGLAGFSNTGELFF
TRBV10-1	TRBJ1-5	CASSRDKSQPQHF
TRBV28	TRBJ2-3	CASSNRAGQGTSGSTDTQYF
TRBV24-1	TRBJ2-1	CATSENPGTRAYNEQFF
TRBV7-6	TRBJ1-1	CASSSRGSNTEAFF
TRBV7-2	TRBJ1-1	CASSSYAGPGLGTEAFF
TRBV24-1	TRBJ2-6	CATRDKVGVLTF